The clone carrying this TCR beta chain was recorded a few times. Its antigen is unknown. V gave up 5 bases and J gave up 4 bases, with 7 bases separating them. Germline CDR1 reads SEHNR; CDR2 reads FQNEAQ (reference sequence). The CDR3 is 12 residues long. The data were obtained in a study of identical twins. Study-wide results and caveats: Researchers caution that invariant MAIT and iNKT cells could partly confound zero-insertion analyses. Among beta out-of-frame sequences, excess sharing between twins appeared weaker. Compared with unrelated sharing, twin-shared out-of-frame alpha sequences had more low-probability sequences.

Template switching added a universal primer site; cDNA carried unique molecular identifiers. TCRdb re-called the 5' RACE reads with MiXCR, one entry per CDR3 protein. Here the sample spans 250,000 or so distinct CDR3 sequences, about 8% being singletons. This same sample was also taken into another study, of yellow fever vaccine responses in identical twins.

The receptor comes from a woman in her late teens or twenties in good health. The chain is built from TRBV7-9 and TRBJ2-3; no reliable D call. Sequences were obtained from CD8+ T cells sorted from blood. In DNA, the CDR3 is TGTGCCAGCAGCCCAGCAGCAGATACGCAGTATTTT. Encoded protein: CASSPAADTQYF.